The 24 T cell receptor beta chains given below trace back to one sample, sequenced in a study of T cells in Graves' hyperthyroidism and ophthalmopathy. RNA transcripts yielded amplified TCR beta CDR3 regions. HTBI primers drove first-round RT-PCR of the TCR CDR3. Each CDR3 protein gets one entry after TCRdb re-called the multiplex PCR reads with MiXCR. The repertoire holds a few hundred thousand distinct CDR3 sequences, around 45% seen once, with around 19% in the top ten. Sequenced: peripheral blood or thyroid tissue (not recorded which). The receptor set was obtained from an adult woman with Graves' disease, either hyperthyroidism or ophthalmopathy (not recorded which).

This chain links TRBV10-3 with TRBJ1-5; D is undetermined. Trimming removed 2 bases at V and 7 bases at J, with 15 bases between. The CDR3 has 15 residues. Germline values: CDR1 ENHRY, CDR2 SYGVKD. Here the CDR3 reads CAISEGGERYQPQHF. CDR3 sequence (DNA): TGTGCCATCAGTGAGGGTGGGGAGCGTTACCAGCCCCAGCATTTT.

The table lists this clonotype with a count of one. The rearrangement joins TRBV28 to TRBJ1-1; TRBD1 agrees at 8 bases. Germline CDR1 and CDR2: MDHEN and SYDVKM. The J segment lost 7 bases and the V segment lost 2 bases, leaving 6 bases of the junction unmatched. This CDR3 contains 14 residues. Here the CDR3 DNA reads TGTGCCAGCAGTTTACAGACAGGGGCTAATGAAGCTTTCTTT. Amino acids: CASSLQTGANEAFF.

This chain joins TRBV14 and TRBJ1-1; D may be TRBD1 (6 bases). From germline, CDR1 is SGHDN and CDR2 FVKESK. V was shortened by 4 bases and J by 7 bases, with 13 bases between the two germline ends. The CDR3 runs to 13 residues. The CDR3 loop reads CASSPQWDNEAFF. In nucleotides, the CDR3 is TGTGCCAGCAGCCCTCAGTGGGACAATGAAGCTTTCTTT.

The gene calls are TRBV29-1 and TRBJ1-2, with D tentatively TRBD1 (5 bases). Looked up from germline, CDR1 is SQVTM and CDR2 is ANQGSEA. This CDR3 comprises 14 residues. The germline V and J ends were trimmed by 5 bases and 4 bases, with 17 bases remaining between them. The CDR3 DNA reads as TGCAGCGTTCACGCGCCGGGGGGAGGCTATGGCTACACCTTC. Protein sequence: CSVHAPGGGYGYTF.

J is TRBJ2-7 and V is TRBV20-1; unclear D gene. V shed 6 bases and J shed 2 bases, with 20 bases lying between them. The CDR3 contains 15 residues. From germline, CDR1 is DFQATT and CDR2 SNEGSKA (reference sequence). In DNA form, the CDR3 reads TGCAGTGCCCCACACCCGCGAGCAAGCCCCTACGAGCAGTACTTC. This translates into CSAPHPRASPYEQYF.

This clonotype was detected once. The CDR3 nucleotides read TGTGCCAGCAGCCTCCTGGAGGAGCCCCTGACTTTC. Its protein product is CASSLLEEPLTF. The gene calls are TRBV2 and TRBJ2-6, with a tentative D call TRBD2 (5 bases). This CDR3 comprises 12 residues. The germline gives CDR1 SNHLY, CDR2 FYNNEI. V was cut by 6 bases and J by 15 bases, with 15 bases left in between.

This clonotype came up many times. V and J are TRBV20-1 and TRBJ1-1; 8 nucleotides line up with TRBD1. Looked up from germline, CDR1 is DFQATT and CDR2 is SNEGSKA (reference sequence). V lost 7 bases and J lost 11; bases outside the gene matches: 0. The CDR3 covers 8 residues. CDR3 DNA: TGCAGTGACAGGGGGGCTTTCTTT. Residues: CSDRGAFF.

The chain joins TRBV20-1 to TRBJ1-4; D gene uncertain. CDR1 and CDR2 from the germline V gene are DFQATT and SNEGSKA (reference sequence). This CDR3 region has 14 residues. The germline V and J ends were trimmed by 3 bases and 5 bases, with 13 bases remaining between them. This chain's CDR3 is CSASSSAKNEKLFF. DNA of the CDR3: TGCAGTGCTAGTTCCTCAGCCAAGAATGAAAAACTGTTTTTT.

This clonotype was seen at least ten times. The genes are TRBV19 and TRBJ2-7; TRBD1 matches 10 bases. This CDR3 is 15 amino acids long. V was pared by 5 bases and J by 5 bases, with 9 bases of the junction left unmatched. Germline CDR1 LNHDA, CDR2 SQIVND (reference sequence). As DNA, the CDR3 is TGTGCCAGTAGTCGGCGGACAGGGGGGAGTAACGAGCAGTACTTC. It encodes CASSRRTGGSNEQYF.

This clonotype came up a few times. The chain joins TRBV24-1 to TRBJ2-6; D unresolved. Trimming cost V 3 bases and J 0 bases, with 11 bases left between them. CDR3 length equals 17 residues. Germline V gene lookup returns CDR1 KGHDR and CDR2 SFDVKD. CDR3 protein: CATSDGPRTSGANVLTF. The DNA for the CDR3 is TGTGCCACCAGTGATGGTCCGCGGACCTCTGGGGCCAACGTCCTGACTTTC.

The sample holds many counts of this clonotype. One end of the junction does not line up with germline, which may come from a read error. The chain recombines TRBV4-1 with TRBJ1-1; possibly TRBD1 for D (5 bases). The germline V gene has CDR1 MGHRA and CDR2 YSYEKL. This CDR3 spans 13 amino acids. Here the CDR3 DNA reads TGCGCCAGCAGCCAGGAGAGGGGATTTGAAACTTTCTTT. It encodes CASSQERGFETFF.

The CDR3 sequence: CASSLAISYDRHILNTEAFF. The CDR3 nucleotides are TGTGCCAGCAGCTTAGCGATTTCCTATGACAGACACATTTTGAACACTGAAGCTTTCTTT. This sequence joins TRBV7-2 and TRBJ1-1; D possibly corresponds to TRBD1 (5 bases). Between the trimmed V and J ends, which lost 0 bases and 0 bases, there was a span of 23 bases. This CDR3 has 20 amino acids. Germline CDR1 reads SGHTA; CDR2 reads FQGNSA.

In its sample, this clonotype was seen many times. This rearrangement joins TRBV19 to TRBJ1-2; D is undetermined. The CDR3 length is 15 residues. V was clipped by 0 bases and J by 5 bases, with 13 bases between them. Germline CDR1 and CDR2: LNHDA and SQIVND (reference sequence). The CDR3 is CASSIDRDEVYGYTF. The CDR3 nucleotides are TGTGCCAGTAGTATAGATCGTGACGAGGTTTATGGCTACACCTTC. Filled out from reference TRBV19 and TRBJ1-2, the complete variable domain reads DGGITQSPKYLFRKEGQNVTLSCEQNLNHDAMYWYRQDPGQGLRLIYYSQIVNDFQKGDIAEGYSVSREKKESFPLTVTSAQKNPTAFYLCASSIDRDEVYGYTFGSGTRLTVV.

This clonotype came up many times. The J gene is TRBJ1-5, the V gene TRBV19, with TRBD1 matching 9 bases. Looked up from germline, CDR1 is LNHDA and CDR2 is SQIVND (reference sequence). The CDR3 is 14 residues long. V lost 5 bases, J lost 6 bases, and 5 bases stayed unmatched. CDR3 protein: CASSRTGVSQPQHF. CDR3 coding DNA: TGTGCCAGTAGTCGGACAGGGGTTAGTCAGCCCCAGCATTTT.

This clonotype was detected a few times. The rearrangement joins TRBV18 to TRBJ2-7; no firm D call. The V and J ends lost 3 bases and 6 bases respectively, with 9 bases between them. This CDR3 has 12 residues. Germline assignment: CDR1 KGHSH and CDR2 LQKENI. The CDR3 DNA reads TGTGCCAGCTCACCGGACGGATTCGAGCAGTACTTC. This encodes CASSPDGFEQYF.

This clonotype has only a few counts. The chain uses TRBV10-2 and TRBJ2-5, with 9 bases matching TRBD2. This CDR3 spans 13 amino acids. Losses at the gene ends were 6 bases for V and 5 bases for J; bases not matched to a gene: 4. Germline CDR1 WSHSY, CDR2 SAAADI. CDR3 DNA sequence: TGCGCCAGCAGGTCGGGACTAGCCGAGACCCAGTACTTC. It specifies CASRSGLAETQYF.

At least ten counts were recorded for this clonotype. The chain combines TRBV28 with TRBJ2-7, with 7 bases that match TRBD2. The CDR3 spans 15 residues. With 7 bases clipped from V and 0 bases from J, the junction kept 9 bases outside the gene matches. Germline V gene data show CDR1 as MDHEN and CDR2 as SYDVKM. The CDR3 DNA sequence: TGTGCCAGCACCCCAGGGAGGGCAAGCTCCTACGAGCAGTACTTC. It specifies CASTPGRASSYEQYF.

This clonotype was counted ten times or more. The rearrangement links TRBV20-1 to TRBJ1-5; D is unresolved. The CDR3 has 14 amino acids. The germline V gene encodes CDR1 DFQATT and CDR2 SNEGSKA (reference sequence). V dropped 3 bases and J dropped 3 bases, with 12 bases sitting between them. DNA for the CDR3: TGCAGTGCTAGTTGGGCGAAAAACAATCAGCCCCAGCATTTT. It translates to CSASWAKNNQPQHF.

The chain is built from TRBV12-3 or TRBV12-4 and TRBJ1-2; D call uncertain. CDR3 length: 12 amino acids. V was clipped by 8 bases and J by 2 bases, with 9 bases between them. The CDR3 region is CASDKGNYGYTF. The CDR3 DNA sequence: TGTGCCAGCGATAAAGGGAACTATGGCTACACCTTC.

A remark on this clonotype: A read error may explain this, as a much larger clone is one base away. The chain has TRBV27 and TRBJ2-7; tentative D call: TRBD1 (5 bases). The CDR3 covers 14 residues. Per germline, CDR1 MNHEY and CDR2 SMNVEV (reference sequence). The CDR3 sequence: CASSPSQQGYGQYF. CDR3 nucleotide sequence: TGTGCCAGCAGTCCCAGCCAGCAGGGCTACGGGCAGTACTTC.

To note about this clonotype: A much larger clone is a single base away; this may be a read error. The J gene is TRBJ1-1, the V gene TRBV6-5; TRBD1 might be the D (5 bases). Trimming took off 2 bases at V and 6 bases at J, with 7 bases between the two ends. Germline CDR1 reads MNHEY; CDR2 reads SVGAGI. The CDR3 runs 12 residues. The CDR3 reads CASSYAGSEAFF. The DNA of the CDR3 is TGTGCCAGCAGTTACGCAGGGTCTGAAGCTTTCTTT.

V gene TRBV2 combines with J gene TRBJ1-5; weak D call: TRBD1 (6 bases). This CDR3 region has 14 residues. V lost 3 bases and J lost 7, with 13 bases in between. Germline lookup yields CDR1 SNHLY and CDR2 FYNNEI. CDR3 DNA sequence: TGTGCCAGCAGTGACAGGGGTGACGAGCAGCCCCAGCATTTT. Translated: CASSDRGDEQPQHF. The full variable domain, in which reference TRBV2 and TRBJ1-5 provide the parts outside the CDR3, is EPEVTQTPSHQVTQMGQEVILRCVPISNHLYFYWYRQILGQKVEFLVSFYNNEISEKSEIFDDQFSVERPDGSNFTLKIRSTKLEDSAMYFCASSDRGDEQPQHFGDGTRLSIL.

This clonotype was observed at least ten times. The rearrangement uses TRBV7-9 and TRBJ2-7; a weak D match, TRBD1 (6 bases). Germline lookup yields CDR1 SEHNR and CDR2 FQNEAQ (reference sequence). V was shortened by 5 bases and J by 0 bases, with 17 bases between the two germline ends. CDR3 size: 16 residues. For the CDR3, the DNA is TGTGCCAGCAGCCCAAGCAGAACAGGGCCCTCCTACGAGCAGTACTTC. It encodes CASSPSRTGPSYEQYF.

This clonotype was counted only a few times. This chain connects TRBV6-5 to TRBJ2-3; the match to TRBD1 covers 7 bases. Germline V gene lookup returns CDR1 MNHEY and CDR2 SVGAGI. Germline trimming cut 2 bases from V and 0 bases from J; bases unmatched to any gene: 2. The CDR3 loop spans 15 amino acids. The CDR3 sequence: CASSYKGASTDTQYF. DNA for the CDR3: TGTGCCAGCAGTTACAAGGGGGCTAGCACAGATACGCAGTATTTT.